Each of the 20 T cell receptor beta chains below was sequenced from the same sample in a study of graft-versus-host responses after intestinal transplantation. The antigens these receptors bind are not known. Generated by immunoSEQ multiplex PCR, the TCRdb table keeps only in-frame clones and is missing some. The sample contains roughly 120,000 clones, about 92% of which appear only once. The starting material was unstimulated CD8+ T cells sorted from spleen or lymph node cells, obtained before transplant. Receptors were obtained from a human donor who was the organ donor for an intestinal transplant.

CDR3 bases: TGTGCCAGCAGCTCAGGGGGGGCCCCAGAGACCCAGTACTTC. The encoded protein is CASSSGGAPETQYF. The chain employs TRBV7-7 and TRBJ2-5; D is perhaps TRBD1 or TRBD2 (7 bases each). The V and J ends lost 4 bases and 4 bases respectively, with 13 bases between them. The germline CDR1 and CDR2 sequences are SSHAT and FNYEAQ (reference sequence). The CDR3 covers 14 residues.

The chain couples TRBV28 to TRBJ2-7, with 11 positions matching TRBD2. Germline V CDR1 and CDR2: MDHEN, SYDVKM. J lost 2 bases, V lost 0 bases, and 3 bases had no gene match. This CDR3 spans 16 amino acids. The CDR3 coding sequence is TGTGCCAGCAGTTTATGGGCTAGCGGGGGGACCTACGAGCAGTACTTC. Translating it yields CASSLWASGGTYEQYF.

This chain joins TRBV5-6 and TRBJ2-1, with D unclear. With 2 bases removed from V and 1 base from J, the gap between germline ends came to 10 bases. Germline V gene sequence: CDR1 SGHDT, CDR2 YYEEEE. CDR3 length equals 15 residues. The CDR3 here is CASSFGVSSYNEQFF. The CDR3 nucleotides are TGTGCCAGCAGCTTTGGGGTTTCTTCCTACAATGAGCAGTTCTTC. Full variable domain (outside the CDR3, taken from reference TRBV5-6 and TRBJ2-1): DAGVTQSPTHLIKTRGQQVTLRCSPKSGHDTVSWYQQALGQGPQFIFQYYEEEERQRGNFPDRFSGHQFPNYSSELNVNALLLGDSALYLCASSFGVSSYNEQFFGPGTRLTVL.

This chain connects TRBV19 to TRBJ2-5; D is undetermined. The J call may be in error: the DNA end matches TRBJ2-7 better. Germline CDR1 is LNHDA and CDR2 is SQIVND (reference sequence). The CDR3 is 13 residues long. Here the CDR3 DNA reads TGTGCCAGTAGTATCTCACTGCCCTACGAGCAGTACTTC. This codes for CASSISLPYEQYF.

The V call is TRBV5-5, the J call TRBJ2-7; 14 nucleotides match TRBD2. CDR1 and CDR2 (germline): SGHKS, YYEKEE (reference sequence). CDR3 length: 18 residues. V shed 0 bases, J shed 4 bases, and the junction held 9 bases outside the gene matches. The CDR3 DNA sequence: TGTGCCAGCAGCTTGGCGTGGACTAGCGGGAGGAGAGGTTACGAGCAGTACTTC. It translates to CASSLAWTSGRRGYEQYF.

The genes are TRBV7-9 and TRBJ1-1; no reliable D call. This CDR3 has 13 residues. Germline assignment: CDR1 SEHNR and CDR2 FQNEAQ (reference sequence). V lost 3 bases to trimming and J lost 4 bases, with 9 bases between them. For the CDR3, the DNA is TGTGCCAGCAGCTTGCAGGCGGCCACTGAAGCTTTCTTT. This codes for CASSLQAATEAFF.

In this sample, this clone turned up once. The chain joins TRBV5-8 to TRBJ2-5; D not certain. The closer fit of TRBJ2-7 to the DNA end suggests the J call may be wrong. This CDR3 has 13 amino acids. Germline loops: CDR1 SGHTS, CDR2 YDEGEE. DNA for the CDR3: TGTGCCAGCAGCTTGGCCTGGGATTACGAGCAGTACTTC. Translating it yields CASSLAWDYEQYF.

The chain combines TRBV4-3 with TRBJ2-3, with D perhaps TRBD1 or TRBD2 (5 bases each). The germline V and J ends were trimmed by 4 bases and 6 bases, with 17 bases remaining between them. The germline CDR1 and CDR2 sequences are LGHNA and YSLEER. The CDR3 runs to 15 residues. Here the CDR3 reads CASSPGMTIADTQYF. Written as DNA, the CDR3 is TGCGCCAGCAGCCCAGGGATGACGATAGCGGATACGCAGTATTTT.

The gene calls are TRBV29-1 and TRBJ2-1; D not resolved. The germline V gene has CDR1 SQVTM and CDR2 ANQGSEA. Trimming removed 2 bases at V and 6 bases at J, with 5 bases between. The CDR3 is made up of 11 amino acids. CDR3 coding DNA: TGCAGCGTTGAAAATAGCAATGAGCAGTTCTTC. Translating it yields CSVENSNEQFF.

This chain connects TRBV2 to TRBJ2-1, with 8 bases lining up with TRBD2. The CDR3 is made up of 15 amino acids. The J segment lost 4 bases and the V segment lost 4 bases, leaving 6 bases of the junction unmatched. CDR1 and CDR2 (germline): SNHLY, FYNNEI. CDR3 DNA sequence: TGTGCCAGCAGTGTCTTCGCGGGGGGATACAATGAGCAGTTCTTC. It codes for CASSVFAGGYNEQFF.

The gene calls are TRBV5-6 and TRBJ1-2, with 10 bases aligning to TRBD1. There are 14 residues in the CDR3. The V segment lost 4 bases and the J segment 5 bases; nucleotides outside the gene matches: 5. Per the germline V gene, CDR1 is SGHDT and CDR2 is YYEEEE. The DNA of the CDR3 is TGTGCCAGCAGCCCCGACAGGGGGCGATATGGCTACACCTTC. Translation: CASSPDRGRYGYTF.

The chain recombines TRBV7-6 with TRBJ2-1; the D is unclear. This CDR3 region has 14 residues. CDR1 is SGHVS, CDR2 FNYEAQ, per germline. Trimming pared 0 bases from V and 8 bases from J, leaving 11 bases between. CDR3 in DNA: TGTGCCAGCAGCTTAGCGAGTTTTGGTCATGAGCAGTTCTTC. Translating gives CASSLASFGHEQFF. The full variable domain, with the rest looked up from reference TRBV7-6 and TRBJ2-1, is GAGVSQSPRYKVTKRGQDVALRCDPISGHVSLYWYRQALGQGPEFLTYFNYEAQQDKSGLPNDRFSAERPEGSISTLTIQRTEQRDSAMYRCASSLASFGHEQFFGPGTRLTVL.

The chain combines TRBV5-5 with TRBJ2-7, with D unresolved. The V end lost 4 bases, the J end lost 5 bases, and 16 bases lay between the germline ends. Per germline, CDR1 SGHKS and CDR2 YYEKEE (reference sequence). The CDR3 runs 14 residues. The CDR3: CASSAGRPSDEQYF. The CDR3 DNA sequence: TGTGCCAGCAGCGCCGGACGGCCCAGCGACGAGCAGTACTTC. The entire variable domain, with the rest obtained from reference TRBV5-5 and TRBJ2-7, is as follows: DAGVTQSPTHLIKTRGQQVTLRCSPISGHKSVSWYQQVLGQGPQFIFQYYEKEERGRGNFPDRFSARQFPNYSSELNVNALLLGDSALYLCASSAGRPSDEQYFGPGTRLTVT.

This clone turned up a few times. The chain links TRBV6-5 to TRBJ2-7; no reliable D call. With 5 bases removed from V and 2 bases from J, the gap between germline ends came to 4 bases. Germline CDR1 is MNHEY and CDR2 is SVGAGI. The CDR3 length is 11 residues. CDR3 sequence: CASSTPYEQYF. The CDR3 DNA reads TGTGCCAGCAGTACTCCCTACGAGCAGTACTTC.

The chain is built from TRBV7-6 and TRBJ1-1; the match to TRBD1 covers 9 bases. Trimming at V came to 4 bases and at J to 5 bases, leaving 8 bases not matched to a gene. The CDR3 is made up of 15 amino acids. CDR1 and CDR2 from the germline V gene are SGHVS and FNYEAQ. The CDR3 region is CASSSPGQGDTEAFF. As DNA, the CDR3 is TGTGCCAGCAGCTCACCGGGACAGGGCGATACTGAAGCTTTCTTT.

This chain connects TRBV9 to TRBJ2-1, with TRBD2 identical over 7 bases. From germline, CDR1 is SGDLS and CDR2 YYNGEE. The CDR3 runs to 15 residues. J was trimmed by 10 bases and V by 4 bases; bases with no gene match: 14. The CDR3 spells CASSQAGLPWKEQFF. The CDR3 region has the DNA TGTGCCAGCAGCCAAGCGGGATTGCCGTGGAAAGAGCAGTTCTTC.

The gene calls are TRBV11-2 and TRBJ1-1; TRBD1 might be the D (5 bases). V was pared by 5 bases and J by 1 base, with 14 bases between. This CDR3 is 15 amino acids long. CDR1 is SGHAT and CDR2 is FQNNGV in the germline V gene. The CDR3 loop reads CASSPPRGWNTEAFF. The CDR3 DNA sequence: TGTGCCAGCAGCCCACCTAGGGGATGGAACACTGAAGCTTTCTTT.

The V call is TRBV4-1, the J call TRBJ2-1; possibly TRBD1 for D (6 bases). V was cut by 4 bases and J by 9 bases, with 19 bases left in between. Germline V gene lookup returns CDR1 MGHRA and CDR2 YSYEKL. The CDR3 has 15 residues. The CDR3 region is CASSPEDSTSSEQFF. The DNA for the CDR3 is TGCGCCAGCAGCCCCGAGGACAGTACTTCCAGTGAGCAGTTCTTC.

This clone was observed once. The CDR3 DNA reads TGTGCCAGCAGCGTAGCGCTTCCAGCGGGCTCCCATAGCTCCTACAATGAGCAGTTCTTC. Translated, it gives CASSVALPAGSHSSYNEQFF. The V and J genes are TRBV9 and TRBJ2-1, with D possibly matching TRBD2 (6 bases). Germline lookup yields CDR1 SGDLS and CDR2 YYNGEE. The V end lost 0 bases, the J end lost 0 bases, and 22 bases lay between the germline ends. CDR3 length equals 20 residues.

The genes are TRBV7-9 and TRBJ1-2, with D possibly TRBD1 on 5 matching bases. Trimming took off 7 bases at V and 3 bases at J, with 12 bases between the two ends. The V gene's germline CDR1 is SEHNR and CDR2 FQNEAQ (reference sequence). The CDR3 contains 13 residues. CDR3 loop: CASTFTGDYGYTF. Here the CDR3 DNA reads TGTGCCAGCACCTTCACGGGGGACTATGGCTACACCTTC.